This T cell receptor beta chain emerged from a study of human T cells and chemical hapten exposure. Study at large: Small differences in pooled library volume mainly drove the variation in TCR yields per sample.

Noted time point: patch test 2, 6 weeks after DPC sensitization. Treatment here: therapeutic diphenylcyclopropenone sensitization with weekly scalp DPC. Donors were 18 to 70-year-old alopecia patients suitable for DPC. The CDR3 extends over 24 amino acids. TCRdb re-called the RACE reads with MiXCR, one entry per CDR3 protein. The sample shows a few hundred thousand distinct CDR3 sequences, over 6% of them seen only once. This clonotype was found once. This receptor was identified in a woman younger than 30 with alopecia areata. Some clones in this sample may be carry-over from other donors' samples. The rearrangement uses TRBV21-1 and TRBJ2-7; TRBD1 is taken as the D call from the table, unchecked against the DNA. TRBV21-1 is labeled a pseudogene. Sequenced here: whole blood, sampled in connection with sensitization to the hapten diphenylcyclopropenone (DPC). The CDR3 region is CACSVRPRTPETDLYTTSSYEQYF. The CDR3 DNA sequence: TGTGCCTGCAGCGTACGTCCCAGAACCCCGGAAACAGATTTATACACTACGAGCTCCTACGAGCAGTACTTC.